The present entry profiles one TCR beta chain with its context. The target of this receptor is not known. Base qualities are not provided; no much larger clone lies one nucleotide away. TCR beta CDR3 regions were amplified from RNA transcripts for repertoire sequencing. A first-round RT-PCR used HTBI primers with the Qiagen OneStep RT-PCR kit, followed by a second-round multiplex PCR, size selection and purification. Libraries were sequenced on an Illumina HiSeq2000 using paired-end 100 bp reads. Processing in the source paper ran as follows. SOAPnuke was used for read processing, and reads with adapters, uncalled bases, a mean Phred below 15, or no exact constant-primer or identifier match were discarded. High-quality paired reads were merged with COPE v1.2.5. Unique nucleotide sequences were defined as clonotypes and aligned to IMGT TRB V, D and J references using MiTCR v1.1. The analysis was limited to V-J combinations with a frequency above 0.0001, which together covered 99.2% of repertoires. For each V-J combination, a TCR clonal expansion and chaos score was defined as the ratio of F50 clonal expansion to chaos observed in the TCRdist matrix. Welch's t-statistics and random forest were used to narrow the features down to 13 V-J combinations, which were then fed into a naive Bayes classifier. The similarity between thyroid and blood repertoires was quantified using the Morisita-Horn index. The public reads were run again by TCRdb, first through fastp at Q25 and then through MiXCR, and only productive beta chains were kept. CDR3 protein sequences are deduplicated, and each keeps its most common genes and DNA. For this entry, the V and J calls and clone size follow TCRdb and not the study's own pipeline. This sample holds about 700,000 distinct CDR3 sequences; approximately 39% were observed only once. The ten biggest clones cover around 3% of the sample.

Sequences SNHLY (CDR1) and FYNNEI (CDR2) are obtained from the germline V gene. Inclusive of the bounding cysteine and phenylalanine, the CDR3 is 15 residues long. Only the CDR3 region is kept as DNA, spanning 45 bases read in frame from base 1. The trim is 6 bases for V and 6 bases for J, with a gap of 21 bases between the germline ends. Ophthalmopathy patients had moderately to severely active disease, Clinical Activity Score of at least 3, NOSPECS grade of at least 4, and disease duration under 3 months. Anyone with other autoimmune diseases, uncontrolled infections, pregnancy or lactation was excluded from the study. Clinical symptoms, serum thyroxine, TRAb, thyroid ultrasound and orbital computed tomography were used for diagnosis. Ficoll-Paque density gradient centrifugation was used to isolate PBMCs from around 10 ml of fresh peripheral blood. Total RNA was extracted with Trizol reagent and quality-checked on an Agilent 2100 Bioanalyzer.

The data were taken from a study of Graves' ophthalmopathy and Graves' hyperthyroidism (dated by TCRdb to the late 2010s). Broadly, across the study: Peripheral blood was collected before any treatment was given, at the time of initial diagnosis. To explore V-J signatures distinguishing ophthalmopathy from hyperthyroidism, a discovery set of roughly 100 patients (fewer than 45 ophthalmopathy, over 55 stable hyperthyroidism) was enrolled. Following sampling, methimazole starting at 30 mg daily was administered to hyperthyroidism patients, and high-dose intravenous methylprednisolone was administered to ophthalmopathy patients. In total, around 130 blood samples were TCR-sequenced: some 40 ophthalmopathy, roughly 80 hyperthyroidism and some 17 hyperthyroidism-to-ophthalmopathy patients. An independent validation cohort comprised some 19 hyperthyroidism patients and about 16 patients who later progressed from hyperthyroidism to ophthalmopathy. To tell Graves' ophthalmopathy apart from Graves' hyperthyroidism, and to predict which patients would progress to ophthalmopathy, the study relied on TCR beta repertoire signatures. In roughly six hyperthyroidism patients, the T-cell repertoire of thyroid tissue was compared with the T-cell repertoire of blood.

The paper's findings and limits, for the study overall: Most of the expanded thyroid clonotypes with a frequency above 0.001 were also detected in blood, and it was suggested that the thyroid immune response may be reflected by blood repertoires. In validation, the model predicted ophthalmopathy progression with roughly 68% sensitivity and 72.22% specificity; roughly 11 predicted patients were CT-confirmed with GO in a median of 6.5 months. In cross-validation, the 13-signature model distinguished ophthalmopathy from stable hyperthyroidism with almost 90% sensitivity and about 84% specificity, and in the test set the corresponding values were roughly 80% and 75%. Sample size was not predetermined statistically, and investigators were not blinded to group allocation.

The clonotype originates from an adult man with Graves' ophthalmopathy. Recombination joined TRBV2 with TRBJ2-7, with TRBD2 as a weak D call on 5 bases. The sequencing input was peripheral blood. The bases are TGTGCCAGCAGCCAAGATAGGAAGGCGAGCGGCGAGCAGTACTTC. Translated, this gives CASSQDRKASGEQYF.